This TCR beta chain was captured in a study of cytomegalovirus exposure and HLA in healthy donors. Study-wide points: Subsequent analysis showed first-cohort TCR clusters tending to co-occur in over a hundred validation repertoires. Cytomegalovirus association was listed for roughly 160 TCR beta chains.

Points on this clone: Its specificity is not known.

The donors belonged to the roughly 110-subject validation cohort, separate from the roughly 720-subject first cohort. The data were produced by immunoSEQ multiplex PCR, yet TCRdb's version contains in-frame clones alone and is incomplete. The table records 90,000 or so clones, around 85% of them present only once. The CDR3 spans 16 residues. The V segment lost 10 bases and the J segment 2 bases; nucleotides outside the gene matches: 17. Germline CDR1 SNHLY, CDR2 FYNNEI. The chain combines TRBV2 with TRBJ2-7, with 7 bases matching TRBD1. The sequence derives from a man younger than 35 in good health and CMV-seropositive. Specimen: PBMCs. The CDR3 bases are TGTGCCAACACCAGGGACAGAGGTCCTTGGCCCTACGAGCAGTACTTC. Its translation is CANTRDRGPWPYEQYF.